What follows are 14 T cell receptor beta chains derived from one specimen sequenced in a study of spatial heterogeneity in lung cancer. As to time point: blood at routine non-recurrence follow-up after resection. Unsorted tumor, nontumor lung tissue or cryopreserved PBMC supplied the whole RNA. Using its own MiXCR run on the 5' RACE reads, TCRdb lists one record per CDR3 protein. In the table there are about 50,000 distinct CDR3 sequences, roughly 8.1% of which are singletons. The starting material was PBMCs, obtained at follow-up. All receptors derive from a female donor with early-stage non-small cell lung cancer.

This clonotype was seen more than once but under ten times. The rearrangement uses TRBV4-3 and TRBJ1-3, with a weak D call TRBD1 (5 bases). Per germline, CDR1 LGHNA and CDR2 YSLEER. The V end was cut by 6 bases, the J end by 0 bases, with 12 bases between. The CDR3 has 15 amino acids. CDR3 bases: TGCGCCAGCAGTATCGACAGTTACTCTGGAAACACCATATATTTT. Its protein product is CASSIDSYSGNTIYF.

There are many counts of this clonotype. This chain's CDR3 is CATREGLATDTQYF. The CDR3 bases are TGTGCCACCAGGGAGGGACTAGCGACAGATACGCAGTATTTT. The chain recombines TRBV15 with TRBJ2-3; TRBD2 agrees at 10 bases. V shed 6 bases and J 3 bases; nucleotides not matched to a gene: 3. The germline V gene encodes CDR1 LNHNV and CDR2 YYDKDF (reference sequence). CDR3 length equals 14 residues.

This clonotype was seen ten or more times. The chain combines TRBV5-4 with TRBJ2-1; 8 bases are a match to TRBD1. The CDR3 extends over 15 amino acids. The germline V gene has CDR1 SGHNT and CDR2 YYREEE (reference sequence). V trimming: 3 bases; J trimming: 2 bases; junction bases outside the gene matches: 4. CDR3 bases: TGTGCCAGCAGCTGGAACAGGGGGGCCTACAATGAGCAGTTCTTC. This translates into CASSWNRGAYNEQFF.

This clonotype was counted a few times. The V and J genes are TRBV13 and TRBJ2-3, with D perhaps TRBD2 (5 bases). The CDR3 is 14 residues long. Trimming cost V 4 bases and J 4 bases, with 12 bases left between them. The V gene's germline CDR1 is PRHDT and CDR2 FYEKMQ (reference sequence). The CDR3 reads CASSWRASPDTQYF. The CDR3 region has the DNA TGTGCCAGCAGCTGGCGGGCTTCGCCAGATACGCAGTATTTT.

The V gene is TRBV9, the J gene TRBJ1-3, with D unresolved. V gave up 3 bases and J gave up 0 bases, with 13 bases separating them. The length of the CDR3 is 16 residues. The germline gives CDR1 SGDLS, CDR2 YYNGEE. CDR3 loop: CASSAGFSSSGNTIYF. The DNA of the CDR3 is TGTGCCAGCAGCGCCGGATTTTCCTCCTCTGGAAACACCATATATTTT.

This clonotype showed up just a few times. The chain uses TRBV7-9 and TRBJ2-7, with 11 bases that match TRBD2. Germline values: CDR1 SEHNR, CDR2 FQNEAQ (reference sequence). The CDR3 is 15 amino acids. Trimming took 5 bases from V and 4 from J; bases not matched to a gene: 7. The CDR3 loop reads CASSPGLAGGYEQYF. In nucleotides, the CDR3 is TGTGCCAGCAGCCCCGGGCTAGCGGGGGGATACGAGCAGTACTTC.

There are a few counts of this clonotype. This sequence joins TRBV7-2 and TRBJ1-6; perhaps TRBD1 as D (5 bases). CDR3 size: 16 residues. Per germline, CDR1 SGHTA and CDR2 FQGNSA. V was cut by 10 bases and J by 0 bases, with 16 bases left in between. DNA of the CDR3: TGTGCCACCCGCCGGGGCTCGAGCTCCTATAATTCACCCCTCCACTTT. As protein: CATRRGSSSYNSPLHF.

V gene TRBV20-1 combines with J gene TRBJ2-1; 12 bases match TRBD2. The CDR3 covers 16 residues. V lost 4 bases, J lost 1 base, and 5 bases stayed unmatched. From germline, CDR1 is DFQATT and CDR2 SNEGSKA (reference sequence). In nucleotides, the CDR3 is TGCAGTGCTATCAGACTAGCGGGGGTATCCTACAATGAGCAGTTCTTC. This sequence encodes CSAIRLAGVSYNEQFF.

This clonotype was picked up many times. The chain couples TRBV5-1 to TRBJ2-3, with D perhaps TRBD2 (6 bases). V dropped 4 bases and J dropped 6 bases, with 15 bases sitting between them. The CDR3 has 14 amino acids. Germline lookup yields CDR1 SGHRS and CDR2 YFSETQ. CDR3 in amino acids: CASSTPGGADTQYF. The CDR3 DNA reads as TGCGCCAGCAGCACCCCCGGGGGAGCGGATACGCAGTATTTT. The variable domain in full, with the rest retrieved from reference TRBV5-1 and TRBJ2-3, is KAGVTQTPRYLIKTRGQQVTLSCSPISGHRSVSWYQQTPGQGLQFLFEYFSETQRNKGNFPGRFSGRQFSNSRSEMNVSTLELGDSALYLCASSTPGGADTQYFGPGTRLTVL.

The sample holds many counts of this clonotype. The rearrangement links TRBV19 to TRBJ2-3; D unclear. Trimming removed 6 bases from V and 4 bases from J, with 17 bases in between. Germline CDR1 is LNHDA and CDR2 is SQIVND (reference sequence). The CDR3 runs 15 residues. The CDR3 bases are TGTGCCAGTAGCCAGACCCGTGTACGCTCAGATACGCAGTATTTT. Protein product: CASSQTRVRSDTQYF. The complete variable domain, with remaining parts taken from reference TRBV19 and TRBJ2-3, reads DGGITQSPKYLFRKEGQNVTLSCEQNLNHDAMYWYRQDPGQGLRLIYYSQIVNDFQKGDIAEGYSVSREKKESFPLTVTSAQKNPTAFYLCASSQTRVRSDTQYFGPGTRLTVL.

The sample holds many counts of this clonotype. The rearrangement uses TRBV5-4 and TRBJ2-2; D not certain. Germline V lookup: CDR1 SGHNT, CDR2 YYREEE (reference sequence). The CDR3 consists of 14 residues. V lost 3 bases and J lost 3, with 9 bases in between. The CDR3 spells CASSSDRHTGELFF. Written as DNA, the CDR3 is TGTGCCAGCAGCTCGGATAGGCACACCGGGGAGCTGTTTTTT. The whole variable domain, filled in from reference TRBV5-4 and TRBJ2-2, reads ETGVTQSPTHLIKTRGQQVTLRCSSQSGHNTVSWYQQALGQGPQFIFQYYREEENGRGNFPPRFSGLQFPNYSSELNVNALELDDSALYLCASSSDRHTGELFFGEGSRLTVL.

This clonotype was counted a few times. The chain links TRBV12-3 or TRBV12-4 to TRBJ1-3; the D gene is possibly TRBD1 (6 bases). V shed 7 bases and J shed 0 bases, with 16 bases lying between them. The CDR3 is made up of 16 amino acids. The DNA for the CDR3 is TGTGCCAGCACCTCCTGGGGGGGCTCCTCTGGAAACACCATATATTTT. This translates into CASTSWGGSSGNTIYF.

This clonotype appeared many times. The CDR3 DNA sequence: TGTGCCAGCAGTTACGGTTCGCTGACATCCTACAATGAGCAGTTCTTC. As protein: CASSYGSLTSYNEQFF. The V call is TRBV6-5, the J call TRBJ2-1; no clear D gene. The V and J ends lost 2 bases and 1 base respectively, with 12 bases between them. The germline V gene encodes CDR1 MNHEY and CDR2 SVGAGI. The CDR3 contains 16 residues.

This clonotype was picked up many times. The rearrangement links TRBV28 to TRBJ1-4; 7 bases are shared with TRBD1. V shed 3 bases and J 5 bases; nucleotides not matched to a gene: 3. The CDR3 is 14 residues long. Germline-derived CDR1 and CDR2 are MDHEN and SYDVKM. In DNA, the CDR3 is TGTGCCAGCAGTTTGACAGGGTGGAATGAAAAACTGTTTTTT. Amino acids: CASSLTGWNEKLFF.